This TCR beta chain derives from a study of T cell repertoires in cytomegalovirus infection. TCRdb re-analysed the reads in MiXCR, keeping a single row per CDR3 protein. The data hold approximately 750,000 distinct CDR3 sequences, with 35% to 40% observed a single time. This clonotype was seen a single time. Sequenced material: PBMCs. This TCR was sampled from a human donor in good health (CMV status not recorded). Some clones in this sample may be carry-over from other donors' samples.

The CDR3 DNA sequence: TGTGCCAGCACCCCCAGGAAGGGGGCGACTAGCACAGATACGCAGTATTTT. This codes for CASTPRKGATSTDTQYF. J is TRBJ2-3 and V is TRBV2, with 7 nucleotides matching TRBD1. With 7 bases clipped from V and 0 bases from J, the junction kept 13 bases outside the gene matches. The CDR3 spans 17 residues. Germline loops: CDR1 SNHLY, CDR2 FYNNEI.